This TCR beta chain stems from a study of T cell responses to AZD1222 COVID-19 vaccine. Overall study results and limits: Variant regions that are unmutated are reportedly the target of nearly half of spike-specific TCRs. With two AZD1222 doses given, Spike-specific TCR breadth and depth both rose. Of the AZD1222 recipients, only 5 to 7 were seropositive at baseline. Across the whole spike, CD4 TCRs peaked at regions 160-218 and 743-854.

Sequencing used immunoSEQ multiplex PCR; TCRdb keeps in-frame clones, though not all of them. The sample lists over 150,000 clones; 80% to 95% were seen once. This clone was seen a single time. Its target is not known. CDR1 and CDR2 (germline): MGHRA, YSYEKL. The CDR3 length is 19 residues. Trimming stripped 0 bases from V and 2 bases from J, with 22 bases between. The receptor was derived from an adult who received the MenACWY meningococcal vaccine as a control. The material was peripheral blood, obtained 28 days after the second dose of the MenACWY control vaccine. The chain links TRBV4-1 to TRBJ2-5; unclear D gene. CDR3 amino acids: CASSQDTLGSAIYQETQYF. The CDR3 DNA follows: TGCGCCAGCAGCCAAGATACCCTTGGATCAGCCATTTATCAAGAGACCCAGTACTTC.